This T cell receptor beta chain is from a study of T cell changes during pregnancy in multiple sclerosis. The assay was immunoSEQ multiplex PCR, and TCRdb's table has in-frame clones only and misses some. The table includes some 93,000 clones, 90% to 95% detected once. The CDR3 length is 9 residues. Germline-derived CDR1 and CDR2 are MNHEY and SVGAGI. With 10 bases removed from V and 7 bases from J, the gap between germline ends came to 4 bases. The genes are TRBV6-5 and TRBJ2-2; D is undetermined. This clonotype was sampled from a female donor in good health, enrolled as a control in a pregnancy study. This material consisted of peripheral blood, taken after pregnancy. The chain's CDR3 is CAIYGELFF. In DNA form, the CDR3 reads TGTGCCATTTACGGGGAGCTGTTTTTT.